This T cell receptor (beta chain) was documented in a study of blood T cell repertoires in COVID-19. Study at large: Material from acute and convalescent COVID-19 was sourced from the United States, Italy and Spain. PBMCs, B-cell-depleted T cells, or T cells were the source of the cDNA or gDNA that made up the material.

CDR3 length equals 13 residues. Trimming removed 3 bases at V and 8 bases at J, with 11 bases between. The germline gives CDR1 MGHRA, CDR2 YSYEKL. Assay used: immunoSEQ multiplex PCR; TCRdb lists only in-frame clones, some missing. The data show under 45,000 clones, roughly 87% seen once. This sequence was found in a woman older than 75 in a cohort sampled during active or convalescent COVID-19. Sequenced material: peripheral blood. The V and J genes are TRBV4-1 and TRBJ2-1, with a weak D call TRBD2 (6 bases). Here the CDR3 reads CASSQLSGYEQFF. CDR3 coding DNA: TGCGCCAGCAGCCAGCTGAGCGGGTATGAGCAGTTCTTC.